Presented here are 26 T cell receptor beta chains from one specimen sequenced in a study of identical twins. In TCRdb, the 5' RACE reads were re-called with MiXCR into one record per CDR3 protein. The sample holds some 730,000 distinct CDR3 sequences, 15% to 20% seen once. This sample also appeared in a second study, on T cells expressing NK-cell markers.

Sequenced: PBMCs. These TCRs come from a woman between 18 and 29 years old in good health.

This clonotype was seen a few times. The rearrangement joins TRBV5-1 to TRBJ2-1; D ambiguous. With 0 bases removed from V and 10 bases from J, the gap between germline ends came to 14 bases. Per germline, CDR1 SGHRS and CDR2 YFSETQ. This CDR3 comprises 14 residues. For the CDR3, the DNA is TGCGCCAGCAGCTTGGGGCGGCTTCTGGGGGAGCAGTTCTTC. Encoded protein: CASSLGRLLGEQFF.

This clonotype was counted a few times. V and J are TRBV20-1 and TRBJ2-3, with D unresolved. Trimming cost V 6 bases and J 5 bases, with 18 bases left between them. The CDR3 contains 14 residues. CDR1 is DFQATT and CDR2 is SNEGSKA in the germline V gene (reference sequence). The DNA of the CDR3 is TGCAGTGCGGAAGGGCTAGACCACAAAGATACGCAGTATTTT. The encoded protein is CSAEGLDHKDTQYF.

This sequence joins TRBV10-2 and TRBJ1-5, with D possibly TRBD1 on 6 matching bases. The V gene lost 8 bases and the J gene lost 3 bases, with 8 bases spanning the gap. Germline V CDR1 and CDR2: WSHSY, SAAADI. This CDR3 contains 12 residues. CDR3: CASGDINQPQHF. CDR3 coding DNA: TGCGCCAGCGGGGACATCAATCAGCCCCAGCATTTT.

The rearrangement joins TRBV3-1 to TRBJ2-6; D uncertain. CDR3 length: 14 residues. Trimming cost V 4 bases and J 1 base, with 5 bases left between them. From germline, CDR1 is LGHDT and CDR2 YNNKEL (reference sequence). The CDR3 loop reads CASSRESGANVLTF. As DNA, the CDR3 is TGTGCCAGCAGCCGCGAGTCTGGGGCCAACGTCCTGACTTTC. The variable domain in full, with the rest retrieved from reference TRBV3-1 and TRBJ2-6, is DTAVSQTPKYLVTQMGNDKSIKCEQNLGHDTMYWYKQDSKKFLKIMFSYNNKELIINETVPNRFSPKSPDKAHLNLHINSLELGDSAVYFCASSRESGANVLTFGAGSRLTVL.

This sequence joins TRBV12-3 or TRBV12-4 and TRBJ1-5; 10 positions match TRBD1. V lost 5 bases, J lost 8 bases, and 9 bases stayed unmatched. The CDR3 totals 15 residues. The CDR3 sequence is CASSRGQGRMEPQHF. The CDR3, as DNA: TGTGCCAGCAGTCGGGGACAGGGGCGTATGGAGCCCCAGCATTTT.

This clonotype was observed a few times. The chain joins TRBV7-2 to TRBJ2-1, with 8 bases identical to TRBD1. The CDR3 contains 16 residues. Per the germline V gene, CDR1 is SGHTA and CDR2 is FQGNSA. Germline trimming cut 5 bases from V and 2 bases from J; bases unmatched to any gene: 8. DNA of the CDR3: TGTGCCAGCAGCCTACAGGGGGATGCGGCCTACAATGAGCAGTTCTTC. Translation gives CASSLQGDAAYNEQFF.

There are a few counts of this clonotype. This chain links TRBV6-5 with TRBJ1-6; 7 nucleotides align to TRBD1. The J segment lost 8 bases and the V segment lost 1 base, leaving 5 bases of the junction unmatched. The V gene's germline CDR1 is MNHEY and CDR2 SVGAGI. This CDR3 is built from 15 residues. CDR3 residues: CASSYLQGSDSPLHF. The CDR3 DNA reads TGTGCCAGCAGTTACTTACAGGGGTCAGATTCACCCCTCCACTTT.

This clonotype was found a few times. The DNA of the CDR3 is TGTGCCACCAGTGATCCAGAGACTAGCGGGAGCGGTGAGCAGTTCTTC. This encodes CATSDPETSGSGEQFF. The V gene is TRBV24-1, the J gene TRBJ2-1; TRBD2 matches at 12 bases. Looked up from germline, CDR1 is KGHDR and CDR2 is SFDVKD. Unmatched junction bases numbered 8, after V lost 3 bases and J lost 9 bases. CDR3 size: 16 residues.

The genes are TRBV7-9 and TRBJ1-1; no reliable D call. The CDR3 extends over 13 amino acids. Germline-derived CDR1 and CDR2 are SEHNR and FQNEAQ (reference sequence). V lost 3 bases and J 7 bases, leaving 12 bases between the germline ends. The CDR3: CASSFREGNEAFF. Written as DNA, the CDR3 is TGTGCCAGCAGCTTCCGGGAGGGCAATGAAGCTTTCTTT.

This clonotype was observed a handful of times. The J gene is TRBJ2-7, the V gene TRBV12-3 or TRBV12-4; D gene unclear. V was trimmed by 1 base and J by 6 bases, leaving 7 bases between them. This CDR3 region has 12 residues. CDR3 loop: CASSLDRFEQYF. The CDR3 DNA is TGTGCCAGCAGTTTAGACCGGTTCGAGCAGTACTTC.

The chain uses TRBV30 and TRBJ2-7, with unresolved D. Trimming cost V 2 bases and J 5 bases, with 10 bases left between them. The CDR3 loop spans 12 amino acids. CDR1 is GTSNPN, CDR2 SVGIG, per germline (reference sequence). CDR3 DNA: TGTGCCTGGAGTCTCACAAGCGACGAGCAGTACTTC. Translated, it gives CAWSLTSDEQYF.

This chain uses TRBV20-1 with TRBJ2-5, with 9 nucleotides matching TRBD2. The CDR3 length is 14 residues. Germline assignment: CDR1 DFQATT and CDR2 SNEGSKA (reference sequence). V gave up 0 bases and J gave up 4 bases; unmatched junction bases: 3. CDR3 DNA: TGCAGTGCTAGAGAATCTAGCGGGGCAGAGACCCAGTACTTC. Amino acid sequence: CSARESSGAETQYF.

This chain joins TRBV7-3 and TRBJ2-3, with 9 bases that match TRBD2. Per the germline V gene, CDR1 is SGHTA and CDR2 is FQGTGA. The CDR3 is 14 amino acids. The junction had 6 bases not matched to a gene; V was cut back by 5 bases and J by 6 bases. CDR3 nucleotides: TGTGCCAGCAGCCGCGGGGGGGCTGGGGATACGCAGTATTTT. Its protein product is CASSRGGAGDTQYF. The full variable domain, completed using reference TRBV7-3 and TRBJ2-3, is GAGVSQTPSNKVTEKGKYVELRCDPISGHTALYWYRQSLGQGPEFLIYFQGTGAADDSGLPNDRFFAVRPEGSVSTLKIQRTERGDSAVYLCASSRGGAGDTQYFGPGTRLTVL.

In this sample, this clonotype turned up a few times. The chain links TRBV3-1 to TRBJ2-3; the D gene is possibly TRBD2 (5 bases). Trimming left V 3 bases short and J 7 bases short, with 11 bases between. From germline, CDR1 is LGHDT and CDR2 YNNKEL (reference sequence). The CDR3 sequence is 13 residues long. CDR3 DNA: TGTGCCAGCAGCCAGACCCGGGGTTATACGCAGTATTTT. Amino acid sequence: CASSQTRGYTQYF.

This chain joins TRBV10-3 and TRBJ2-7; D ambiguous. V was trimmed by 0 bases and J by 2 bases, leaving 8 bases between them. Germline CDR1 reads ENHRY; CDR2 reads SYGVKD. The CDR3 spans 14 residues. Here the CDR3 reads CAISESLQTYEQYF. CDR3 nucleotides: TGTGCCATCAGTGAGTCTCTACAGACCTACGAGCAGTACTTC.

The chain carries TRBV20-1 and TRBJ2-7; 8 bases are a match to TRBD2. Losses at the gene ends were 6 bases for V and 0 bases for J; bases not matched to a gene: 7. CDR1 is DFQATT, CDR2 SNEGSKA, per germline (reference sequence). The CDR3 spans 14 residues. The CDR3 sequence: CSARSGISSYEQYF. CDR3 coding DNA: TGCAGTGCCCGTAGCGGGATTAGCTCCTACGAGCAGTACTTC.

This clonotype showed up just a few times. The chain has TRBV7-2 and TRBJ2-3; 10 positions match TRBD1. The V and J ends lost 5 bases and 4 bases, in that order; junction bases with no gene match: 9. This CDR3 spans 16 amino acids. CDR1 is SGHTA, CDR2 FQGNSA, per germline. The CDR3 loop is CASSRVGTGVADTQYF. DNA for the CDR3: TGTGCCAGCAGCCGAGTGGGGACAGGGGTTGCAGATACGCAGTATTTT.

The chain combines TRBV14 with TRBJ2-4, with TRBD1 matching over 10 bases. The CDR3 contains 16 residues. The trim removed 3 bases at V and 8 bases at J, leaving 10 bases unmatched. Germline-derived CDR1 and CDR2 are SGHDN and FVKESK. CDR3 sequence reads: CASSQLGQGELDIQYF. The CDR3 DNA sequence: TGTGCCAGCAGCCAGCTCGGACAGGGGGAATTAGACATTCAGTACTTC.

This clonotype was found a few times. The DNA of the CDR3 is TGTGCCAGCAGCCCGACTAGTTTTAGAGAGCAGTACTTC. It encodes CASSPTSFREQYF. This sequence joins TRBV7-9 and TRBJ2-7; D is perhaps TRBD2 (6 bases). This CDR3 contains 13 residues. V was trimmed by 5 bases and J by 7 bases, leaving 15 bases between them. CDR1 and CDR2 from the germline V gene are SEHNR and FQNEAQ (reference sequence).

The rearrangement joins TRBV6-5 to TRBJ1-1; unclear D gene. The germline CDR1 and CDR2 sequences are MNHEY and SVGAGI. The V end lost 0 bases, the J end lost 0 bases, and 17 bases lay between the germline ends. The CDR3 contains 18 residues. The CDR3 DNA follows: TGTGCCAGCAGTTACTCGGGAGGAGGGCTTCTTATGAACACTGAAGCTTTCTTT. Translating gives CASSYSGGGLLMNTEAFF.

In this sample, this clonotype turned up a few times. The rearrangement links TRBV12-3 or TRBV12-4 to TRBJ2-2, with D possibly being TRBD1 or TRBD2 (5 bases each). The CDR3 totals 12 residues. Trimming left V 7 bases short and J 6 bases short, with 9 bases between. CDR3 nucleotide sequence: TGTGCCAGCATCCTGGGGGCCGGGGAGCTGTTTTTT. Residues: CASILGAGELFF.

In this sample, this clonotype turned up a few times. This sequence joins TRBV5-1 and TRBJ2-1; D not certain. Trimming removed 2 bases from V and 13 bases from J, with 13 bases in between. The CDR3 is 12 amino acids. Germline V lookup: CDR1 SGHRS, CDR2 YFSETQ. CDR3 coding DNA: TGCGCCAGCAGCTTACGTCCCCGGTCACAGTTCTTC. The encoded protein is CASSLRPRSQFF.

The chain joins TRBV29-1 to TRBJ2-3, with D unclear. Germline V lookup: CDR1 SQVTM, CDR2 ANQGSEA. V lost 5 bases to trimming and J lost 0 bases, with 6 bases between them. The CDR3 length is 12 residues. CDR3 loop: CSVQDSTDTQYF. Here the CDR3 DNA reads TGCAGCGTTCAGGACAGCACAGATACGCAGTATTTT.

The chain recombines TRBV5-1 with TRBJ2-5; 8 positions match TRBD1. Germline lookup yields CDR1 SGHRS and CDR2 YFSETQ. V dropped 3 bases and J dropped 3; count of bases not matched to a gene: 10. The CDR3 contains 16 residues. CDR3 sequence reads: CASSSWTGKGEETQYF. CDR3 DNA: TGCGCCAGCAGCTCATGGACAGGGAAGGGGGAAGAGACCCAGTACTTC.

The genes are TRBV7-9 and TRBJ1-4; a weak D match, TRBD1 (5 bases). Trimming took off 6 bases at V and 11 bases at J, with 19 bases between the two ends. The CDR3 runs to 14 residues. Per the germline V gene, CDR1 is SEHNR and CDR2 is FQNEAQ (reference sequence). The CDR3 sequence: CASSSAGGEEKLFF. The CDR3 DNA is TGTGCCAGCAGTTCCGCCGGAGGGGAGGAGAAACTGTTTTTT.

This clonotype has only a few counts. This rearrangement joins TRBV2 to TRBJ2-7, with 12 bases fitting TRBD1. This CDR3 spans 14 amino acids. With V trimmed by 7 bases and J by 2 bases, 3 bases remained unmatched. Germline CDR1 and CDR2: SNHLY and FYNNEI. The CDR3 sequence is CASMGDRGPYEQYF. CDR3 in DNA: TGTGCCAGCATGGGGGACAGGGGGCCCTACGAGCAGTACTTC.